A selection of T cell receptor beta chains follows, all from one sample in a study of blood T cell repertoires in COVID-19. Only in-frame clones appear in the TCRdb table, and some are missing; sequencing was by immunoSEQ multiplex PCR. This table holds roughly 220,000 clones, about 86% found once. Material for sequencing was peripheral blood. Receptors originate from a woman under 40 who had recovered from COVID-19. CDR3s include the opening cysteine and the closing phenylalanine or tryptophan. Fields, in order: V gene, D gene, clone size, J gene, CDR3 protein, CDR3 DNA. D genes are given only for firm matches. Size values are once, few and many counts, or a class for expanded clones, and some rows have none.

>TRBV9|TRBD2|NA|TRBJ2-7
CASSAGLAGVYEQYF
TGTGCCAGCAGCGCGGGACTAGCGGGAGTGTACGAGCAGTACTTC
>TRBV3-1/TRBV3-2|NA|NA|TRBJ2-3
CASSQQLAYTDTQYF
TGTGCCAGCAGCCAACAACTAGCCTACACAGATACGCAGTATTTT
>TRBV29-1|NA|NA|TRBJ1-1
CSVRQGTLGTEAFF
TGCAGCGTACGGCAGGGGACCTTGGGCACTGAAGCTTTCTTT
>TRBV9|NA|NA|TRBJ1-5
CASSVDGAGNQPQHF
TGTGCCAGCAGCGTAGATGGGGCCGGCAATCAGCCCCAGCATTTT
>TRBV7-3|TRBD1|NA|TRBJ1-2
CASSWTGGELGYTF
TGTGCCAGCAGCTGGACAGGGGGCGAACTTGGCTACACCTTC
>TRBV19|NA|few|TRBJ1-1
CASKEATEAFF
TGTGCCAGTAAGGAGGCCACTGAAGCTTTCTTT
>TRBV30|TRBD2|few|TRBJ2-1
CAWSGLAGVGYEQFF
TGTGCCTGGAGTGGACTAGCGGGAGTCGGTTATGAGCAGTTCTTC
>TRBV28|NA|NA|TRBJ2-3
CASRWTGTDTQYF
TGTGCCAGCAGGTGGACTGGCACAGATACGCAGTATTTT
>TRBV7-9|NA|NA|TRBJ2-2
CASSYPKGSGNTGELFF
TGTGCCAGCAGCTACCCCAAGGGTAGCGGGAACACCGGGGAGCTGTTTTTT
>TRBV27|TRBD1|NA|TRBJ2-7
CASSSAGQGYEQYF
TGTGCCAGCAGTTCCGCGGGACAGGGCTACGAGCAGTACTTC
>TRBV5-4|NA|NA|TRBJ2-7
CASSLGGQVYEQYF
TGTGCCAGCAGCTTGGGAGGGCAGGTCTACGAGCAGTACTTC
>TRBV11-3|TRBD2|NA|TRBJ2-1
CASSSSVAGVEQFF
TGTGCCAGCAGCTCTTCGGTAGCGGGAGTGGAGCAGTTCTTC
>TRBV5-1|TRBD1|few|TRBJ2-5
CASSPYRGETQYF
TGCGCCAGCAGCCCCTACAGGGGGGAGACCCAGTACTTC
>TRBV20-1|TRBD1|NA|TRBJ2-7
CSASHGGTGGLEQYF
TGCAGTGCTAGTCACGGAGGGACAGGGGGCCTCGAGCAGTACTTC
>TRBV15|NA|NA|TRBJ1-2
CATSRVQMGYTF
TGTGCCACCAGCAGAGTTCAGATGGGCTACACCTTC
>TRBV6-1|TRBD1|NA|TRBJ2-7
CASSEYGTVYYEQYF
TGTGCCAGCAGTGAATACGGGACAGTCTACTACGAGCAGTACTTC
>TRBV18|TRBD1|few|TRBJ2-2
CASSTGTGSTGELFF
TGTGCCAGCTCAACCGGGACAGGGAGTACCGGGGAGCTGTTTTTT
>TRBV19|NA|many|TRBJ2-5
CASSIVGEESRYF
TGTGCCAGTAGTATAGTTGGCGAGGAGTCGCGATACTTC
>TRBV6-5|TRBD1|NA|TRBJ1-5
CASSWGQRYSNQPQHF
TGTGCCAGCAGTTGGGGACAGCGATATAGCAATCAGCCCCAGCATTTT
>TRBV5-5|TRBD1|once|TRBJ1-1
CASSLANRGGGEAFF
TGTGCCAGCAGCTTGGCGAACAGGGGAGGAGGTGAAGCTTTCTTT
>TRBV12-5|NA|NA|TRBJ2-6
CASRPSGYAGANVLTF
TGTGCTAGTCGCCCGTCAGGGTACGCTGGGGCCAACGTCCTGACTTTC
>TRBV6-5|TRBD2|NA|TRBJ2-7
CASRVAGGRSYEQYF
TGTGCCAGCAGAGTAGCGGGAGGGCGGTCCTACGAGCAGTACTTC
>TRBV14|NA|few|TRBJ2-7
CASSQEVSSYEQYF
TGTGCCAGCAGCCAAGAGGTGAGCTCCTACGAGCAGTACTTC
>TRBV5-4|NA|NA|TRBJ1-4
CASSTRAGTRNEKLFF
TGTGCCAGCAGCACGAGAGCCGGGACAAGAAACGAAAAACTGTTTTTT
>TRBV6-5|TRBD1|NA|TRBJ1-3
CASSYREGATGNTIYF
TGTGCCAGCAGTTACCGCGAGGGGGCGACAGGAAACACCATATATTTT
>TRBV28|TRBD1|NA|TRBJ1-2
CASSLSAGGNYGYTF
TGTGCCAGCAGTTTATCAGCAGGGGGGAACTATGGCTACACCTTC